The entry that follows covers one T cell receptor (beta chain) sequence. This table comes from immunoSEQ multiplex PCR, and its TCRdb copy is limited to in-frame clones, with some not included. The sample yields approximately 2.5 million clones, roughly 93% seen once. These data come from a study of shared clonotypes between healthy human individuals. Germline-derived CDR1 and CDR2 are SGHNT and YYREEE (reference sequence). The CDR3 loop spans 16 amino acids. V shed 0 bases, J shed 5 bases, and the junction held 6 bases outside the gene matches. This clonotype was obtained from a man younger than 35 in good health. Some clones in this sample may be carry-over from other donors' samples. Material for sequencing was naive CD4+ T cells from PBMCs. Subset defined: CD45RA+ positively selected. V usage is TRBV5-4 and J usage is TRBJ2-2, with TRBD2 matching 8 bases. The CDR3 sequence: CASSLELAGRTGELFF. The CDR3 nucleotides read TGTGCCAGCAGCTTGGAGTTAGCGGGACGGACCGGGGAGCTGTTTTTT.